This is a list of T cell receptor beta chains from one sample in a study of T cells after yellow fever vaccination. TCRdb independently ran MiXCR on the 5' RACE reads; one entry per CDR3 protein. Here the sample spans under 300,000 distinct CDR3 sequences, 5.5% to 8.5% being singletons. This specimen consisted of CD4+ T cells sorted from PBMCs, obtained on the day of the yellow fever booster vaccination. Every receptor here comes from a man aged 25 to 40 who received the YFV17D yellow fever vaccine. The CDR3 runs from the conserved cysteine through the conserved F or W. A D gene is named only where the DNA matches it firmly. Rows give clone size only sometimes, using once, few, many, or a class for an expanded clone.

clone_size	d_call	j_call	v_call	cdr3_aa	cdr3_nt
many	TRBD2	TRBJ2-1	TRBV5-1	CASSDTSGRLIGNEQFF	TGCGCCAGCAGTGACACTAGCGGGAGACTGATTGGCAATGAGCAGTTCTTC
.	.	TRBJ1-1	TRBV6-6	CASSYPTENTEAFF	TGTGCCAGCAGTTACCCCACAGAGAACACTGAAGCTTTCTTT
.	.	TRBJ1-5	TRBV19	CASSIYPPGPQPQHF	TGTGCCAGTAGTATTTACCCCCCAGGGCCTCAGCCCCAGCATTTT
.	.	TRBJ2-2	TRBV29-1	CSVGSTGELFF	TGCAGCGTTGGGTCCACCGGGGAGCTGTTTTTT
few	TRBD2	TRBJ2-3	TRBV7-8	CASSPGGGLVAQYF	TGTGCCAGCAGCCCGGGGGGAGGACTAGTCGCGCAGTATTTT
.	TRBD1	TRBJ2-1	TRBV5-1	CATLPGTGAYNEQFF	TGCGCCACCCTTCCCGGGACAGGTGCCTACAATGAGCAGTTCTTC
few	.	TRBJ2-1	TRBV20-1	CSALLVGYSYNEQFF	TGCAGTGCCCTTTTGGTAGGCTACTCCTACAATGAGCAGTTCTTC
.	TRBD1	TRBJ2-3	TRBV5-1	CASSGRDRASTDTQYF	TGCGCCAGCAGCGGGAGGGACAGGGCAAGCACAGATACGCAGTATTTT
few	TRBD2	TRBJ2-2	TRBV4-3	CASSQDILAGSRELFF	TGCGCCAGCAGCCAAGATATACTAGCGGGTTCCAGGGAGCTGTTTTTT
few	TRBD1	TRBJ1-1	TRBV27	CASSGRGTAGMNTEAFF	TGTGCCAGCAGCGGAAGAGGGACAGCTGGGATGAACACTGAAGCTTTCTTT
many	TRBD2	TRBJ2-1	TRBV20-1	CSASTGLATYNEQFF	TGCAGTGCTAGCACGGGACTAGCTACATACAATGAGCAGTTCTTC
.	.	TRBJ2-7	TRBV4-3	CASSLGRQNSYEQYF	TGCGCCAGCAGCCTGGGCAGGCAAAACTCCTACGAGCAGTACTTC
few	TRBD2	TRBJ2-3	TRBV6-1	CASMEATSGREGTDTQYF	TGTGCCAGCATGGAAGCGACTAGCGGGAGGGAGGGTACAGATACGCAGTATTTT
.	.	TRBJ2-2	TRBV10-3	CAISEGGGELFF	TGTGCCATCAGCGAGGGGGGCGGGGAGCTGTTTTTT
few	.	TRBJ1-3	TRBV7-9	CASSQQVSGNTIYF	TGTGCCAGCAGTCAACAAGTCTCTGGAAACACCATATATTTT
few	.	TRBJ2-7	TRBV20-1	CSARHGGEFQQYF	TGCAGTGCTAGACACGGAGGGGAATTCCAGCAGTACTTC
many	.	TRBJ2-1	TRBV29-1	CSVLGGSSYNEQFF	TGCAGCGTTCTCGGAGGGAGCTCCTACAATGAGCAGTTCTTC
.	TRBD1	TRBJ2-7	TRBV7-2	CASSLGTPDRGSYEQYF	TGTGCCAGCAGCTTAGGTACCCCGGACAGGGGCTCCTACGAGCAGTACTTC
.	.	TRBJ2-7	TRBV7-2	CASSLTYRVEYEQYF	TGTGCCAGCAGCTTAACATACAGGGTTGAATACGAGCAGTACTTC
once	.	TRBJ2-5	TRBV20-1	CSTLGQLQETQYF	TGCAGTACGCTCGGACAGCTCCAAGAGACCCAGTACTTC
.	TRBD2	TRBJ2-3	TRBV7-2	CVSSRAGDEVWDTQYF	TGTGTCAGCAGCCGAGCGGGGGACGAGGTGTGGGATACGCAGTATTTT